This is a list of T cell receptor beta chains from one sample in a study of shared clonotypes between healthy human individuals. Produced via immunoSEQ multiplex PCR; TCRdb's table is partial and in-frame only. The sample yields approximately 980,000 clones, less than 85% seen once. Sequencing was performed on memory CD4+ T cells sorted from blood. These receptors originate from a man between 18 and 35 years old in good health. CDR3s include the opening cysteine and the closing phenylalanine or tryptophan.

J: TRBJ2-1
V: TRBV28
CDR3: CASISNPGQSYNEQFF

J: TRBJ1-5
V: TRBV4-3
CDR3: CASSQDIDGTRGSNQPQHF

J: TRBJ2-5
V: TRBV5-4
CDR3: CASSLGASSNQETQYF

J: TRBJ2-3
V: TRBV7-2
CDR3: CASSRGDTQYF

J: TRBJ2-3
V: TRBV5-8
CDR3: CASSLGTKGSDTQYF

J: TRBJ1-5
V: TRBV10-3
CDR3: CAISGGARQPQHF

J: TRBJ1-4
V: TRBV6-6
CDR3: CASRNQGQFNEKLFF

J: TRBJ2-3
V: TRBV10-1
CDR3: CASSALGTTDTQYF

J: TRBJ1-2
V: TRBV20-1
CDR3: CSANPNYGYTF

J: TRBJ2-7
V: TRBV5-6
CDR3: CASSSGLLLREQYF

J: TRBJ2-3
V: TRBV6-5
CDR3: CASSYSDTQYF

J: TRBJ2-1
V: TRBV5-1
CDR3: CASSPPGQGGSLKQFF

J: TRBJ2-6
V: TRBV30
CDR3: CAWSPVSSGANVLTF

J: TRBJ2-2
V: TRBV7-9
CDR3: CASSFETGSTGELFF

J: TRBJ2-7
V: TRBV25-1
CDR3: CASSDLASSYEQYF

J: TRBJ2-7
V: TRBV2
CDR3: CASSPRGYEQYF

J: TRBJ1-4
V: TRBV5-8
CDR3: CASSRGQGRTNEKLFF

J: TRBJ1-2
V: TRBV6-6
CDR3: CASSYSSPEGYTF

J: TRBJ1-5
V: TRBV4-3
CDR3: CASSQDRRQPQHF

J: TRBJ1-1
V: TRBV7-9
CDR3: CAIQQTEMNTEAFF

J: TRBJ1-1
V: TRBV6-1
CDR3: CASAQEIKAFF

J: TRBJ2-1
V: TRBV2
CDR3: CASSTIPGLAVARHEQFF

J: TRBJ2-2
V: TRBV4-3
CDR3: CASSQEGATGELFF

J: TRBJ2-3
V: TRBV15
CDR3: CATSRGSTGMFTDTQYF

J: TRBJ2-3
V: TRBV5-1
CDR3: CASSLMGADTDTQYF

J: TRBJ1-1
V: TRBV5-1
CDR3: CATKPGPEGTEAFF